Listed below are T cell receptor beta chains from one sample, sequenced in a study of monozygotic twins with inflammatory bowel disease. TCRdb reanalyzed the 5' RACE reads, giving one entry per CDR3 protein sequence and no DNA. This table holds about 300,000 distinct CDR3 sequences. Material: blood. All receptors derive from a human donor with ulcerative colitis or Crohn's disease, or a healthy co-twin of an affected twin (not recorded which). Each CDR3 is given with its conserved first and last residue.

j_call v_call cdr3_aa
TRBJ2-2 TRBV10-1 CASTHGAGGTGELFF
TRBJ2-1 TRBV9 CASSVTGRVYNEQFF
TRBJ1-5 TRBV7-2 CASSLVFNQPQHF
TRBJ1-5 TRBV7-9 CASSFSSGRPSNQPQHF
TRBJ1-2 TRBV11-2 CASSLEPDSNYGYTF
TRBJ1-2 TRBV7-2 CASSQDRSRDGYTF
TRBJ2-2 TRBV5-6 CASSWVRQGSDTGELFF
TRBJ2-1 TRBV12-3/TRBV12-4 CASSFTGGMKFF
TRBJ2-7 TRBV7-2 CASSLTGTGYEQYF
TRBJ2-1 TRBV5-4 CASSLVRTGGNEQFF
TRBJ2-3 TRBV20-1 CSITSTDTQYF
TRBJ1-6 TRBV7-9 CASSLAGSENSPLHF
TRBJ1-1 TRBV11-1 CASSSVSGFTEAFF
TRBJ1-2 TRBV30 CAWTVLRNYGYTF
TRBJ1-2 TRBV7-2 CASSLTRQGVGGYTF
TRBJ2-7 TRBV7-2 CASSLALPGTYEQYF
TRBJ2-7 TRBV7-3 CASSEDRGGKQYF
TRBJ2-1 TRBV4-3 CASSPDSYEQFF
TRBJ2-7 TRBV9 CASTPGLGSYEQYF
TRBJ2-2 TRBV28 CASSPIAGGNTGELFF
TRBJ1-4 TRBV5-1 CASSLEGGNEKLFF
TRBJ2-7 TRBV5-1 CASSPPLFQGRRGIYEQYF
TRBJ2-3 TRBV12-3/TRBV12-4 CASRQGAQDTQYF
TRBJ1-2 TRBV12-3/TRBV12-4 CASSRDGQGRYGYTF
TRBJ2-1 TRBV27 CASSRGGRSYNEQFF
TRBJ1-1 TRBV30 CAWSQRVSAFF
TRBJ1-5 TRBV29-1 CSFRQGSQPQHF
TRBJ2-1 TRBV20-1 CSAISRAGYNEQFF
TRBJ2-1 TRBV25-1 CASSEYKGGSSYNEQFF
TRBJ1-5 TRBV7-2 CASSLTSHQPQHF
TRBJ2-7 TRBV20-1 CSAKTGQREYYEQYF
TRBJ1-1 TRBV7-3 CASSLTSGQGNTEAFF
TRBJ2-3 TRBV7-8 CASGGPATDTQYF
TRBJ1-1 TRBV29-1 CSVESGVRTEAFF
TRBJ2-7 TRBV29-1 CSAIDRLSYEQYF
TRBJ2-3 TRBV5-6 CASSFWMATDTQYF
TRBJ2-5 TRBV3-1 CASSPSRGGETQYF
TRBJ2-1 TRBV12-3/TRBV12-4 CASIGGGSYNEQFF
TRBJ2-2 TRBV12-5 CASGLVAPRGPGELFF
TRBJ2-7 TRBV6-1 CASSQREVVYEQYF
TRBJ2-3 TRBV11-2 CASSPPLEGGPYTQYF
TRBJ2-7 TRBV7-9 CASSLVGTSYEQYF
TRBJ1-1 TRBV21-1 CASRAKYREAMNTEAFF
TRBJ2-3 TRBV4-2 CASSQEGGREGNTQYF
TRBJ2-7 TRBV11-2 CASSLVQTARGYEQYF
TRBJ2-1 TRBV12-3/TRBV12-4 CASRPGTSGVGEQFF
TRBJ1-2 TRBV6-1 CASRLGTEDYGYTF
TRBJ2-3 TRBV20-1 CSAKNTDTQYF
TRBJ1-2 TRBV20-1 CSARTETNYGYTF
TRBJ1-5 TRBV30 CAWSAGEPQHF
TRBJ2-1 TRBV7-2 CASRWGGQNNEQFF
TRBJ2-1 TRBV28 CAGGRGVSYNEQFF
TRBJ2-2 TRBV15 CATSRGLAFGRSGELFF
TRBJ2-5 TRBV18 CASSSGQRATQETQYF
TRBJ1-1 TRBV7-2 CASTSHLTEAFF